This T cell receptor (beta chain) is from a study of blood T cell repertoires in COVID-19. Turning to the study itself: PBMCs, B-cell-depleted T cells, or T cells provided the cDNA or gDNA that made up the material.

Repertoires were generated with immunoSEQ multiplex PCR, while TCRdb's copy carries only in-frame clones and drops some. This sample yields 90,000 to 100,000 clones, of which around 88% are seen a single time; approximately 20% belongs to the top ten. From germline, CDR1 is SGHRS and CDR2 YFSETQ. Trimming at V came to 2 bases and at J to 6 bases, leaving 4 bases not matched to a gene. This CDR3 comprises 13 residues. While infection was still active, Seattle patients were enrolled and then followed longitudinally. This chain uses TRBV5-1 with TRBJ1-1; the match to TRBD1 covers 7 bases. This clonotype originated in a woman in her fifties or sixties with COVID-19, enrolled during active disease. Sequenced: peripheral blood. This CDR3 is CASSLGGQAEAFF. The CDR3 region has the DNA TGCGCCAGCAGCTTAGGAGGACAGGCTGAAGCTTTCTTT.